A selection of T cell receptor beta chains follows, all from one sample in a study of blood T cells in healthy people across ages. One entry per CDR3 protein, called by TCRdb with MiXCR from the 5' RACE reads. The data contain around 1,000,000 distinct CDR3 sequences, roughly 24% of them seen just once; the ten biggest clones take up around 0.7%. These records were also assigned to another study, of T cells of mothers and their children.

Sequencing was done on a sample of blood. The source is a girl aged 2-10 years in good health. Each CDR3 is given with its conserved first and last residue.

V gene	J gene	CDR3 protein
TRBV7-9	TRBJ2-3	CASVSGARTDTQYF
TRBV18	TRBJ1-1	CASSKGGERNTEAFF
TRBV7-6	TRBJ2-5	CASSPLNGGVETQYF
TRBV20-1	TRBJ2-3	CSARVSGLALTDTQYF
TRBV27	TRBJ1-2	CASSFHPGANYGYTF
TRBV3-1	TRBJ1-2	CASSHPGTEANYGYTF
TRBV9	TRBJ1-2	CASSDSQEDGYTF
TRBV28	TRBJ2-7	CASSPGTVDTYEQYF
TRBV27	TRBJ2-2	CASTKTWRGSNTGELFF
TRBV28	TRBJ1-3	CASSARSGRSPGNTIYF
TRBV4-1	TRBJ2-7	CASGAGDYEQYF
TRBV29-1	TRBJ2-7	CSVEGEGAGSYEQYF
TRBV7-2	.	CASSSGTSYEQFF
TRBV20-1	TRBJ2-5	CSVPGVYQETQYF
TRBV5-6	TRBJ1-1	CASSLRGVVPFMNTEAFF
TRBV4-1	TRBJ2-5	CASSQAPGRETQYF
TRBV20-1	TRBJ2-2	CSASPLERGLTGELFF
TRBV7-6	.	CASSSLAHEQFF
TRBV5-5	TRBJ2-7	CASSLVGTDYSYEQYF
TRBV14	TRBJ2-7	CASSQNLPSGTDPYEQYF
TRBV11-2	TRBJ2-5	CASSRRLAGEETQYF
TRBV6-1	TRBJ1-1	CASSEGPAGTEAFF
TRBV7-2	TRBJ2-6	CASSSGLPWGGANVLTF
TRBV6-6	TRBJ2-4	CASSSQRGQNIQYF
TRBV29-1	TRBJ1-2	CSVTSGGDGYTF
TRBV24-1	TRBJ2-1	CATSVELSGDPANSYNEQFF
TRBV29-1	TRBJ2-1	CSTRPSGGVPHNEQFF
TRBV7-9	TRBJ1-1	CASRMGGLNTEAFF
TRBV12-3/TRBV12-4	TRBJ1-4	CASRLKRTGRSEKLFF
TRBV3-1	TRBJ2-1	CASSQPDSASYNEQFF
TRBV20-1	TRBJ2-5	CSASGLAGGTQYF
TRBV28	TRBJ1-1	CASNPRMNTEAFF
TRBV18	TRBJ1-2	CASSPPTGLGYTF
TRBV14	TRBJ2-7	CASSQVGDSSEQYF
TRBV20-1	TRBJ2-5	CSARAPLVVETQYF
TRBV7-9	TRBJ1-4	CASSPTGSINEKLFF
TRBV12-3/TRBV12-4	TRBJ2-5	CASSPGTGTTQHF
TRBV29-1	TRBJ2-5	CSVEETGDGGTQYF
TRBV10-3	TRBJ2-1	CAIGPSGRANEQFF
TRBV6-5	TRBJ1-6	CASRAGTGYNSPLHF
TRBV27	.	CASKQGNGEQYF
TRBV6-2/TRBV6-3	TRBJ2-5	CASTTTKKLGKETQYF
TRBV7-3	TRBJ2-2	CASSSSGELFF
TRBV12-3/TRBV12-4	TRBJ2-3	CASSSRTSGGMDTQYF
TRBV6-2/TRBV6-3	TRBJ2-1	CASSTPRWVASVVYNEQFF
TRBV11-1	TRBJ2-6	CDSSSGTGPAPGANVLTF